What follows are 8 T cell receptor beta chains derived from one specimen sequenced in a study of blood T cell repertoires in COVID-19. Assay: immunoSEQ multiplex PCR; the TCRdb copy retains only in-frame clones and omits some. The sample lists under 500,000 clones; 70% to 90% were seen once. Sample: PBMCs or T cells enriched from blood (not recorded which). The receptors originated from a young woman with acute COVID-19.

The CDR3 region is CSVGTGNGYTF. The CDR3 bases are TGCAGCGTGGGGACAGGGAATGGCTACACCTTC. The chain carries TRBV29-1 and TRBJ1-2; 9 bases are a match to TRBD1. The V gene end was trimmed by 6 bases and the J gene end by 6 bases; junction bases not matched to a gene: 2. CDR1 is SQVTM, CDR2 ANQGSEA, per germline. CDR3 length equals 11 residues.

The rearrangement uses TRBV19 and TRBJ2-7, with 10 bases that match TRBD1. The junction had 8 bases not matched to a gene; V was cut back by 4 bases and J by 2 bases. The CDR3 covers 16 residues. Per germline, CDR1 LNHDA and CDR2 SQIVND (reference sequence). The CDR3 reads CASSTRDRGTPYEQYF. Written as DNA, the CDR3 is TGTGCCAGTAGTACCCGGGACAGGGGTACCCCCTACGAGCAGTACTTC.

The rearrangement links TRBV21-1 to TRBJ2-7; TRBD1 is taken as the D call from the table, unchecked against the DNA. TRBV21-1 is a pseudogene locus. The CDR3 is 16 residues long. The CDR3 DNA follows: TGTGCCAGCAGCAAAGCCCACGACGACAGCTCCTACGAGCAGTACTTC. Translating gives CASSKAHDDSSYEQYF.

The chain couples TRBV30 to TRBJ2-7; 8 bases are a match to TRBD1. The ends lost 2 bases at V and 2 bases at J; junction bases unmatched: 5. The CDR3 is made up of 14 amino acids. Per the germline V gene, CDR1 is GTSNPN and CDR2 is SVGIG (reference sequence). The CDR3 bases are TGTGCCTGGAGTCTAGGACAGGGTCCCTACGAGCAGTACTTC. Amino acid sequence: CAWSLGQGPYEQYF. The full variable domain, with the rest looked up from reference TRBV30 and TRBJ2-7, is SQTIHQWPATLVQPVGSPLSLECTVEGTSNPNLYWYRQAAGRGLQLLFYSVGIGQISSEVPQNLSASRPQDRQFILSSKKLLLSDSGFYLCAWSLGQGPYEQYFGPGTRLTVT.

This clone has a single count. The V and J genes are TRBV5-6 and TRBJ1-3; D not resolved. This CDR3 contains 15 residues. The V gene's germline CDR1 is SGHDT and CDR2 YYEEEE. The V end was cut by 0 bases, the J end by 2 bases, with 9 bases between. CDR3 sequence: CASSLGAYTGNTIYF. The CDR3 DNA reads as TGTGCCAGCAGCTTGGGAGCATATACTGGAAACACCATATATTTT.

CDR3 DNA sequence: TGTGCCAGCAGCCAACGTGAAAAACTGTTTTTT. This gives the protein CASSQREKLFF. The genes are TRBV14 and TRBJ1-4; no clear D gene. The CDR3 runs to 11 residues. Between the trimmed V and J ends, which lost 2 bases and 7 bases, there was a span of 2 bases. Germline lookup yields CDR1 SGHDN and CDR2 FVKESK.

J is TRBJ2-7 and V is TRBV4-1; a weak D match, TRBD2 (7 bases). The CDR3 runs to 16 residues. Per germline, CDR1 MGHRA and CDR2 YSYEKL. Trimming took off 4 bases at V and 4 bases at J, with 20 bases between the two ends. CDR3 bases: TGCGCCAGCAGCCTCGAGGGGGGACTACTTCTTTACGAGCAGTACTTC. Its protein product is CASSLEGGLLLYEQYF.

Only one count was recorded for this clone. V gene TRBV7-2 combines with J gene TRBJ2-3, with 8 bases aligning to TRBD2. This CDR3 spans 15 amino acids. Germline-derived CDR1 and CDR2 are SGHTA and FQGNSA. V lost 6 bases and J lost 4; bases outside the gene matches: 9. CDR3 bases: TGTGCCAGCAGATTTCGGGAGGGCGGCGCAGATACGCAGTATTTT. Protein: CASRFREGGADTQYF.